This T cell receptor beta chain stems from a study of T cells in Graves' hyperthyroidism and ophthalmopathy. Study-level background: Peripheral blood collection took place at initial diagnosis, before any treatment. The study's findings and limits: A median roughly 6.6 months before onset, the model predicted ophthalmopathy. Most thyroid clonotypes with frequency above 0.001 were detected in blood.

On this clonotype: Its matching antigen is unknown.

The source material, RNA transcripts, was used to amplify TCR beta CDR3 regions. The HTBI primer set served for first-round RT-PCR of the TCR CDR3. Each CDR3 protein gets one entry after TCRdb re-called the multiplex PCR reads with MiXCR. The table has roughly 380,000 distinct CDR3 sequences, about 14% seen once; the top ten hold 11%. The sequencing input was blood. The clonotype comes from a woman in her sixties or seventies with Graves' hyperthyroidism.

The CDR3 DNA reads TGTGCCAGCAGGCGGACAGGGCACACCGGGGAGCTGTTTTTT. Amino acid sequence: CASRRTGHTGELFF. This chain links TRBV12-3 or TRBV12-4 with TRBJ2-2; 8 bases map to TRBD1. The CDR3 length is 14 residues. The J segment lost 3 bases and the V segment lost 6 bases, leaving 3 bases of the junction unmatched.